This T cell receptor beta chain was observed in a study of blood T cell repertoires in COVID-19. Study summary: Some COVID-19 samples were acute and others convalescent; all came from the United States, Italy and Spain.

TCRdb keeps only in-frame clones here, not all; method: immunoSEQ multiplex PCR. The sample lists over 150,000 clones, 84% seen once, with roughly 6.8% in the top ten. Sequencing was performed on peripheral blood. This clonotype was sampled from a human donor in a cohort sampled during active COVID-19.

The CDR3 bases are TGTGCCAGCAGCTCCCCAGGGGGCCGTAATGAAAAACTGTTTTTT. Encoded protein: CASSSPGGRNEKLFF. The chain recombines TRBV5-6 with TRBJ1-4; TRBD1 matches at 8 bases. The V segment lost 3 bases and the J segment 4 bases; nucleotides outside the gene matches: 5. Germline CDR1 is SGHDT and CDR2 is YYEEEE. This CDR3 region has 15 residues.